Sequencing of this TCR beta chain was carried out in a study of blood T cells in healthy people across ages. Primed by a sample-barcoded 5' primer and a J-beta primer mix, a second PCR proceeded for roughly 7 to 11 cycles. Every cDNA was tagged by a template-switch adaptor with 12 random nucleotides. TCRdb ran MiXCR on the 5' RACE reads and lists one entry per CDR3 protein. The data show some 700,000 distinct CDR3 sequences, around a fifth seen once. With regard to this clonotype: Antigen specificity is unknown.

The study's findings and limits: Lack of knowledge of donor CMV status possibly confounded expanded clonotype changes. Getting older went along with TCR beta diversity per million T cells dropping roughly linearly. Higher diversity, along with more naive CD4+ cells, distinguished long-lived donors from aged donors.

The CDR3 contains 13 residues. V gave up 0 bases and J gave up 8 bases, with 8 bases separating them. The TCR was taken from a man in his 70s in good health. Sequencing used blood. V usage is TRBV12-3 or TRBV12-4 and J usage is TRBJ2-1; D remains unclear. The CDR3 sequence: CASSLAMTDEQFF. The CDR3 region has the DNA TGTGCCAGCAGTTTAGCGATGACCGATGAGCAGTTCTTC.